This TCR beta chain is from a study of T cell responses to AZD1222 COVID-19 vaccine. Profiling relied on immunoSEQ multiplex PCR, and the TCRdb table lists in-frame clones only, not all of them. The sample includes fewer than 150,000 clones, approximately 92% seen only once; the top ten take approximately 6.8%. CDR3 length: 14 residues. The V end was cut by 1 base, the J end by 8 bases, with 14 bases between. Per germline, CDR1 MGHRA and CDR2 YSYEKL. The sequencing used peripheral blood, collected 28 days after the second AZD1222 dose. The rearrangement joins TRBV4-1 to TRBJ1-2, with D perhaps matching TRBD1 (5 bases). This TCR came from an adult who received the AZD1222 COVID-19 vaccine. CDR3 nucleotide sequence: TGCGCCAGCAGCCAAGCCCCAGGGTTGTGGGGCTACACCTTC. Translation: CASSQAPGLWGYTF.